This note documents a single T cell receptor beta chain sequence. The antigen it binds to is not known. Base-call qualities are not available, and no considerably larger clone is one nucleotide away. These data belong to a study of STAT5B mutations in CD4+ large granular lymphocyte leukemia (dated by TCRdb to between 2021 and 2024). With respect to the entire study: Among the healthy controls, the CDR3 'QG' motif was associated with a particular HLA allele. Flow cytometry on FACSCanto II or FACSVerse confirmed that purified fractions exceeded 95% purity among lymphocytes. The study compared the TCRbeta repertoires of patients with CD4+ T-cell large granular lymphocyte leukemia against the TCRbeta repertoires of healthy blood donors. Results and caveats for the whole study, not just this receptor: Compared with healthy CD4+ repertoires, CD4-sorted patient repertoires appeared more clonal, and this difference remained even after the putative leukemic clones were removed. The data were not HLA-matched, and the higher clonality in CD4+ T-LGLL than in CD8+ T-LGLL could be due to the relatively small sample size. Enrichment of TRBV06-family usage was observed among the top patient clones (8/27) relative to healthy controls (2/35). The main leukemic clonotypes were found to be private to each patient, although about a quarter of the main leukemic clonotypes were detected at low frequency in the non-leukemic repertoires of other patients.

The healthy controls were 30 to 45 blood donors, and the buffy coats of these donors were supplied by the Finnish Red Cross blood service. All TCR-sequenced material derived from peripheral blood: patient blood samples and healthy donor buffy coats. Ficoll-Hypaque gradient centrifugation was used to isolate peripheral blood mononuclear cells. CD4+ cells were purified magnetically from the buffy coats of healthy controls. Genomic DNA was extracted with the Gentra Puregene Cell and Tissue kit and quantified on a Qubit 2.0 fluorometer. The CDR3 holds 13 amino acids from the cysteine to the phenylalanine. Only CDR3 DNA is held: 39 bases, read in frame from base 1. V is clipped by 0 bases and J by 5 bases, and the sequence between their germline boundaries is 7 bases long. In the germline V gene, CDR1 corresponds to MGHDK and CDR2 to SYGVNS. The immunoSEQ assay at survey resolution was used to sequence TCRbeta rearrangements from genomic DNA. From the authors' description of their analysis: In the TCR sequencing data, the lowest productive clonotype frequency that could be detected was 2.59 x 10-5. Analyses included only productive TCRbeta rearrangements, meaning complete and in-frame sequences. Clonality for each sample was calculated as Simpson clonality in the immunoSEQ Analyzer version 3.0. Clones were grouped by frequency into very rare, small, medium, large (1-20%) or hyperexpanded (>20%) categories. Generation probabilities were estimated with OLGA 1.2.3, V-gene circos plots were generated with VDJtools, specificities were searched for in VDJdb, and CDR3 motifs were identified with GLIPH. TCRdb provides this immuneACCESS table in a form limited to in-frame rearrangements. Some clones are lacking; in checked studies, under half of them reflect an unresolved V gene, and why the rest are absent is not known. V and J calls and clone size are given by that table; D and trimming were obtained from the DNA. The sample table contains 32,000 or so clones; only one count was recorded for roughly 80% of them. The ten top clones hold less than 4.5% of the sample.

Sample: CD4+ T cells from blood buffy coats. This TCR derives from a human donor in good health. The sequence joins TRBV25-1 to TRBJ2-5; the D gene is unclear. Read as DNA, the sequence is TGTGCCAGCAGTGAATATATGGGGGAGACCCAGTACTTC. This encodes CASSEYMGETQYF.